This entry features one TCR beta chain sequence. The antigen remains undetermined. V trimming: 5 bases; J trimming: 2 bases; junction bases outside the gene matches: 9. The CDR3 sequence is 15 residues long. Germline values: CDR1 GTSNPN, CDR2 SVGIG (reference sequence). These data originate in a study of cytotoxic CD8 clonotypes in ibrutinib-treated CLL. Study details: In all, about a dozen patients were relapsed/refractory, some 16 were treatment-naive and roughly 18 were IGHV unmutated. Response samples followed a median about 12 months of treatment, range 6 to 36. Study observations and caveats: On treatment, the uncommon public clonotypes contracted or remained stable. Clonality went higher at ibrutinib response and then dropped back toward baseline at progression.

The protocol was immunoSEQ multiplex PCR, while the TCRdb copy is restricted to in-frame clones and leaves out a portion. In the table there are about 20,000 clones, roughly 80% of which are singletons. The source was PBMCs, collected before ibrutinib treatment. This receptor was taken from a human donor with chronic lymphocytic leukemia. The rearrangement links TRBV30 to TRBJ2-3; 8 nucleotides match TRBD2. The chain's CDR3 is CAWVEGGRTTDTQYF. CDR3 bases: TGTGCCTGGGTGGAGGGCGGGAGGACCACAGATACGCAGTATTTT.